These 11 T cell receptor beta chains originate from one sample sequenced in a study of T cells in Graves' hyperthyroidism and ophthalmopathy. Amplified regions were TCR beta CDR3 sequences from RNA transcripts. During a first-round RT-PCR of the TCR CDR3, the HTBI primer set was used. TCRdb used MiXCR to reprocess the multiplex PCR reads, holding one entry per CDR3 protein. The data contain a few hundred thousand distinct CDR3 sequences, roughly 18% of them seen just once; the ten biggest clones take up under 55%. The sample consisted of blood. Source of these receptors: a woman aged 45-65 years with Graves' hyperthyroidism.

The table lists this clonotype with a few counts. The chain uses TRBV6-1 and TRBJ2-2; 8 nucleotides align to TRBD2. V shed 8 bases, J shed 5 bases, and the junction held 13 bases outside the gene matches. Germline V gene sequence: CDR1 MNHNS, CDR2 SASEGT. The length of the CDR3 is 16 residues. The CDR3 loop is CASRTGAGGRTGELFF. CDR3 in DNA: TGTGCCAGCCGGACGGGGGCGGGGGGCCGGACCGGGGAGCTGTTTTTT.

This clonotype appeared once. V is TRBV13 and J is TRBJ1-2; D not certain. The CDR3 is 14 residues long. In germline, CDR1 is PRHDT, CDR2 FYEKMQ (reference sequence). Deletions cut 2 bases from V and 6 bases from J, with 13 bases between. As DNA, the CDR3 is TGTGCCAGCAGCTTATTCTGGGAGAACCATGGCTACACCTTC. Protein sequence: CASSLFWENHGYTF.

The chain links TRBV6-1 to TRBJ2-7; the D is unclear. The germline V gene has CDR1 MNHNS and CDR2 SASEGT. The CDR3 consists of 12 residues. Trimming stripped 11 bases from V and 0 bases from J, with 11 bases between. CDR3 in amino acids: CASKRSSYEQYF. The DNA for the CDR3 is TGTGCCTCCAAGCGCAGCTCCTACGAGCAGTACTTC.

This clonotype was detected a few times. This chain links TRBV5-6 with TRBJ2-2; D is undetermined. Trimming pared 2 bases from V and 6 bases from J, leaving 17 bases between. Germline values: CDR1 SGHDT, CDR2 YYEEEE. The CDR3 runs 16 residues. The CDR3 DNA sequence: TGTGCCAGCAGCTTTGATTACCGGACCGCTCCCGGGGAGCTGTTTTTT. Its translation: CASSFDYRTAPGELFF.

This clonotype came up a few times. This sequence joins TRBV12-5 and TRBJ1-1; D gene ambiguous. The V and J ends lost 6 bases and 2 bases respectively, with 22 bases between them. Germline V lookup: CDR1 LGHNT, CDR2 FRNRAP. This CDR3 is 17 amino acids long. CDR3 nucleotides: TGTGCTAGTGGATACACCATAGGACGGCCCTCTAACACTGAAGCTTTCTTT. This encodes CASGYTIGRPSNTEAFF. Drawing the rest from reference TRBV12-5 and TRBJ1-1, the complete variable domain is DARVTQTPRHKVTEMGQEVTMRCQPILGHNTVFWYRQTMMQGLELLAYFRNRAPLDDSGMPKDRFSAEMPDATLATLKIQPSEPRDSAVYFCASGYTIGRPSNTEAFFGQGTRLTVV.

Many counts were recorded for this clonotype. The chain joins TRBV12-3 or TRBV12-4 to TRBJ1-5; a weak D match, TRBD1 (5 bases). This CDR3 contains 15 residues. V shed 3 bases and J shed 4 bases, with 13 bases lying between them. CDR3 coding DNA: TGTGCCAGCAGTTTTGGGGGGTTGGGAAATCAGCCCCAGCATTTT. This encodes CASSFGGLGNQPQHF.

This clonotype was detected only a few times. The CDR3 sequence is CSGTDTYEQYF. In DNA form, the CDR3 reads TGCAGCGGGACGGATACCTACGAGCAGTACTTC. The chain joins TRBV20-1 to TRBJ2-7; perhaps D is TRBD1 or TRBD2 (5 bases each). This CDR3 contains 11 residues. Germline V lookup: CDR1 DFQATT, CDR2 SNEGSKA (reference sequence).

This clonotype occurred many times. The rearrangement links TRBV2 to TRBJ2-7; a possible D gene is TRBD2 (5 bases). The CDR3 runs to 14 residues. Germline CDR1 SNHLY, CDR2 FYNNEI. V lost 7 bases, J lost 1 base, and 14 bases lay in between. CDR3 sequence: CASIVDLASYEQYF. CDR3 DNA sequence: TGTGCCAGCATCGTCGATTTAGCGTCCTACGAGCAGTACTTC.

This clonotype was counted between two and nine times. The chain combines TRBV4-1 with TRBJ1-1, with TRBD1 as a possible D gene (6 bases). The V end was cut by 1 base, the J end by 5 bases, with 17 bases between. Germline V CDR1 and CDR2: MGHRA, YSYEKL. The CDR3 has 16 amino acids. The CDR3 sequence is CASSQGTITGLTEAFF. Here the CDR3 DNA reads TGCGCCAGCAGCCAAGGGACGATCACAGGGCTGACTGAAGCTTTCTTT.

This clonotype was detected a few times. The J gene is TRBJ2-5, the V gene TRBV10-2; 7 bases line up with TRBD2. Germline-derived CDR1 and CDR2 are WSHSY and SAAADI. Trimming at V came to 3 bases and at J to 4 bases, leaving 8 bases not matched to a gene. The CDR3 extends over 15 amino acids. The CDR3 DNA sequence: TGCGCCAGCAGTGATCAAGCGGGGCGCCTAGAGACCCAGTACTTC. Amino acid sequence: CASSDQAGRLETQYF.

This chain joins TRBV7-9 and TRBJ2-5; D is perhaps TRBD2 (6 bases). V was clipped by 2 bases and J by 5 bases, with 15 bases between them. Germline V gene sequence: CDR1 SEHNR, CDR2 FQNEAQ (reference sequence). This CDR3 region has 15 residues. CDR3 DNA sequence: TGTGCCAGCAGCTTATTTCGGGGGTTGGGGGAGACCCAGTACTTC. It specifies CASSLFRGLGETQYF.